Detailed here is one T cell receptor (beta chain). The assay was immunoSEQ multiplex PCR, and TCRdb's table has in-frame clones only and misses some. The table includes 310,000 or so clones, 70% to 90% detected once. The sample belongs to a study of blood T cell repertoires in COVID-19. Study in general: Samples of COVID-19 (acute and convalescent) were obtained from the United States, Italy and Spain. T cells, B-cell-depleted T cells, or PBMCs supplied cDNA or gDNA.

CDR3 length: 16 residues. Germline loops: CDR1 SGHRS, CDR2 YFSETQ. V was cut by 3 bases and J by 3 bases, with 19 bases left in between. The clonotype was recovered from a woman aged 50 to 60 with active or convalescent COVID-19. The chain uses TRBV5-1 and TRBJ2-7; D gene uncertain. Sample: peripheral blood. DNA of the CDR3: TGCGCCAGCAGCTCGGTACCGGGTCTCCGAGACTACGAGCAGTACTTC. Its translation: CASSSVPGLRDYEQYF.